This T cell receptor (beta chain) was identified in a study of T cells in Graves' hyperthyroidism and ophthalmopathy. Uncontrolled infections, other autoimmune diseases, pregnancy or lactation led to exclusion of patients. This CDR3 is 14 amino acids long. The germline V gene encodes CDR1 LNHNV and CDR2 YYDKDF (reference sequence). V was clipped by 5 bases and J by 7 bases; unmatched bases: 3. Turning to this clonotype: Its target is unknown.

Whole-study results and caveats: Using 13 V-J features, a model discriminated ophthalmopathy from stable hyperthyroidism. In validation, the model predicted ophthalmopathy. These predictions came a median about 6.5 months before onset.

RNA transcripts provided the source from which TCR beta CDR3 regions were amplified. In the first-round RT-PCR of the TCR CDR3, the HTBI primer set was used. TCRdb re-called the multiplex PCR reads with MiXCR, one entry per CDR3 protein. The table records roughly 500,000 distinct CDR3 sequences, around 46% of them present only once. The gene calls are TRBV15 and TRBJ2-7, with 15 bases aligning to TRBD2. The specimen sequenced was peripheral blood or thyroid tissue (not recorded which). This TCR derives from an adult woman with Graves' disease, either hyperthyroidism or ophthalmopathy (not recorded which). CDR3 coding DNA: TGTGCCACCAGCGGCGGACTAGCGGGAGGGGAGCAGTACTTC. Translation: CATSGGLAGGEQYF.